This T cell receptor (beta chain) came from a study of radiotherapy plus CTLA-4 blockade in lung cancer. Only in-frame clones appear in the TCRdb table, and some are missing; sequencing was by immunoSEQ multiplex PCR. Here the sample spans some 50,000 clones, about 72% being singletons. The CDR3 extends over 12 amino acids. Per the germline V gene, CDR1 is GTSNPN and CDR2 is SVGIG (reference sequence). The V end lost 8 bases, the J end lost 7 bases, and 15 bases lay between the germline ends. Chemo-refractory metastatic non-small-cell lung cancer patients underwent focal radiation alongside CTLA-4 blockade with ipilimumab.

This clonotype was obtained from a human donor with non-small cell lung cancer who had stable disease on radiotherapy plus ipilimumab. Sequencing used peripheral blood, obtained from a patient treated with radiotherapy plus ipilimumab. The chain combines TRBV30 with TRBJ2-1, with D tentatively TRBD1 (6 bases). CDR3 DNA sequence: TGTGCCCTAAAACAGGGTTGGAATGAGCAGTTCTTC. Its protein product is CALKQGWNEQFF.